Following are 11 T cell receptor beta chains from one sample sequenced in a study of blood T cell repertoires in COVID-19. Repertoires were generated with immunoSEQ multiplex PCR, while TCRdb's copy carries only in-frame clones and drops some. Of about 160,000 clones detected, roughly 80% appear once; the ten largest clones hold about 4%. Sequenced input: peripheral blood. These receptors all stem from a woman of 80 years or more with acute or convalescent COVID-19.

For the CDR3, the DNA is TGTGCCAGCTCCCCCTCGGGTAATGGCTACACCTTC. Protein: CASSPSGNGYTF. V is TRBV18 and J is TRBJ1-2; D gene uncertain. Deletions cut 6 bases from V and 6 bases from J, with 11 bases between. CDR3 size: 12 residues. Germline CDR1 is KGHSH and CDR2 is LQKENI. The full variable domain, completed using reference TRBV18 and TRBJ1-2, is NAGVMQNPRHLVRRRGQEARLRCSPMKGHSHVYWYRQLPEEGLKFMVYLQKENIIDESGMPKERFSAEFPKEGPSILRIQQVVRGDSAAYFCASSPSGNGYTFGSGTRLTVV.

The chain carries TRBV12-3 or TRBV12-4 and TRBJ1-1, with D unresolved. Trimming shortened V by 4 bases and J by 0 bases, and 6 bases separated the two germline ends. This CDR3 spans 13 amino acids. The CDR3 nucleotides read TGTGCCAGCAGTTCGACTGTGAACACTGAAGCTTTCTTT. This translates into CASSSTVNTEAFF.

This chain connects TRBV27 to TRBJ2-3, with 7 nucleotides matching TRBD1. Germline CDR1 reads MNHEY; CDR2 reads SMNVEV (reference sequence). Trimming cost V 4 bases and J 1 base; bases outside gene matches: 5. The CDR3 has 15 amino acids. The CDR3 DNA follows: TGTGCCAGCAGTTCCTCCGGGACAGGCACAGATACGCAGTATTTT. Encoded protein: CASSSSGTGTDTQYF.

The chain joins TRBV5-1 to TRBJ2-1, with 8 bases aligning to TRBD1. Germline-derived CDR1 and CDR2 are SGHRS and YFSETQ. The CDR3 totals 14 residues. After removal of 3 bases from V and 9 bases from J, the junction contained 8 bases not matched to a gene. The CDR3 here is CASSSTGGSPEQFF. In DNA, the CDR3 is TGCGCCAGCAGCTCCACAGGGGGGTCGCCTGAGCAGTTCTTC.

This clone appeared a single time. The chain joins TRBV3-1 (or the pseudogene TRBV3-2) to TRBJ2-3, with 11 bases fitting TRBD2. This CDR3 has 16 residues. With 4 bases clipped from V and 2 bases from J, the junction kept 5 bases outside the gene matches. CDR1 is LGHDT and CDR2 is YNNKEL in the germline V gene (reference sequence). CDR3 loop: CASSPLAGGYTDTQYF. As DNA, the CDR3 is TGTGCCAGCAGCCCCCTAGCGGGAGGTTACACAGATACGCAGTATTTT.

The CDR3 protein is CSVQQEFYGYTF. CDR3 coding DNA: TGCAGCGTCCAACAGGAGTTCTATGGCTACACCTTC. This chain links TRBV29-1 with TRBJ1-2, with D perhaps matching TRBD1 (5 bases). The V gene lost 6 bases and the J gene lost 4 bases, with 12 bases spanning the gap. Germline CDR1 SQVTM, CDR2 ANQGSEA. The CDR3 covers 12 residues.

The count of this clone is one. The chain is built from TRBV6-6 and TRBJ2-7; 8 nucleotides match TRBD1. V shed 6 bases, J shed 6 bases, and the junction held 10 bases outside the gene matches. The CDR3 is 14 amino acids. Germline-derived CDR1 and CDR2 are MNHNY and SVGAGI (reference sequence). The CDR3 DNA is TGTGCCAGCAGGACCCAAGGACAGGGTACCGAGCAGTACTTC. It encodes CASRTQGQGTEQYF.

The chain is built from TRBV10-3 and TRBJ2-3; 9 nucleotides line up with TRBD1. Trimming at V came to 6 bases and at J to 1 base, leaving 11 bases not matched to a gene. CDR1 and CDR2 (germline): ENHRY, SYGVKD. The CDR3 consists of 17 residues. CDR3 loop: CAISHRGRDSGTDTQYF. The CDR3 bases are TGTGCCATCAGCCACAGGGGGCGGGATTCTGGCACAGATACGCAGTATTTT.

This clone has only a few counts. J is TRBJ2-7 and V is TRBV3-1 (or the pseudogene TRBV3-2); the match to TRBD2 covers 7 bases. CDR1 is LGHDT and CDR2 is YNNKEL in the germline V gene (reference sequence). There are 14 residues in the CDR3. V shed 7 bases, J shed 0 bases, and the junction held 6 bases outside the gene matches. This CDR3 is CASTGGLTSYEQYF. In DNA form, the CDR3 reads TGTGCCAGCACCGGGGGACTAACCTCCTACGAGCAGTACTTC.

As DNA, the CDR3 is TGTGCCAGCAGCCTCGGACTATTTTGGGATGAGCAGTTCTTC. Amino acid sequence: CASSLGLFWDEQFF. The chain joins TRBV7-2 to TRBJ2-1; possibly TRBD2 for D (6 bases). The V and J ends lost 5 bases and 8 bases respectively, with 16 bases between them. CDR3 length equals 14 residues. Germline CDR1 SGHTA, CDR2 FQGNSA.

The gene calls are TRBV5-1 and TRBJ1-6; TRBD1 matches at 9 bases. Germline V CDR1 and CDR2: SGHRS, YFSETQ. J was trimmed by 0 bases and V by 5 bases; bases with no gene match: 6. The CDR3 runs 17 residues. CDR3 DNA: TGCGCCAGCAGGACCGGGACAGGGAGCTCCTATAATTCACCCCTCCACTTT. Protein sequence: CASRTGTGSSYNSPLHF.